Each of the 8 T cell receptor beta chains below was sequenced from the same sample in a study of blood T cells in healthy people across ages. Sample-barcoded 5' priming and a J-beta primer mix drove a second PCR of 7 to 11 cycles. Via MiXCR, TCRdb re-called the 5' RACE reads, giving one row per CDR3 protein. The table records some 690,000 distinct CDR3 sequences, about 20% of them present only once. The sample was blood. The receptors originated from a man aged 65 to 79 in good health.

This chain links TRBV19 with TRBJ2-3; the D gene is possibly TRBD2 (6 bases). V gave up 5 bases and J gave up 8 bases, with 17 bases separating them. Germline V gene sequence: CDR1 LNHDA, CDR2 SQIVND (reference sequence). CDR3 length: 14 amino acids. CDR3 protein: CASSEVDVGGTQYF. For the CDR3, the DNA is TGTGCCAGTAGTGAGGTAGACGTCGGGGGTACGCAGTATTTT.

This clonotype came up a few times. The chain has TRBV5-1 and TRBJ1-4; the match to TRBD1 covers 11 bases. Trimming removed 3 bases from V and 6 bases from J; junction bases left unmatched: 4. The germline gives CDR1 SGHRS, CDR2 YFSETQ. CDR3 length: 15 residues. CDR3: CASSSWTGGDEKLFF. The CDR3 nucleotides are TGCGCCAGCAGCTCCTGGACAGGGGGCGATGAAAAACTGTTTTTT.

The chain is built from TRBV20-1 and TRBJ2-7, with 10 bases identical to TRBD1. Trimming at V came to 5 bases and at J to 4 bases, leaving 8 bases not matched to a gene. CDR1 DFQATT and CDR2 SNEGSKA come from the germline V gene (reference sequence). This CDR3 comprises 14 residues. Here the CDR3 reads CSAGERQGAYEQYF. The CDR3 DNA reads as TGCAGTGCTGGGGAGAGACAGGGGGCTTACGAGCAGTACTTC.

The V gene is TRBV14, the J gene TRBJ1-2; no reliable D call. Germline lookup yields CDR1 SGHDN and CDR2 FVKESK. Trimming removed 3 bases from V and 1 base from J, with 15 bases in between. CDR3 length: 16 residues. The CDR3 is CASSQGGPEVNYGYTF. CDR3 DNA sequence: TGTGCCAGCAGCCAGGGTGGACCCGAAGTTAACTATGGCTACACCTTC.

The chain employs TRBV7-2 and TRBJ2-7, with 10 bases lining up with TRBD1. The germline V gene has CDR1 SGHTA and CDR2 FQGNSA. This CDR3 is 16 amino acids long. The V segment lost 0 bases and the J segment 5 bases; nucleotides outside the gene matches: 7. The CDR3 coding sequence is TGTGCCAGCAGCTTAGCGGCCGGGACAGGGGCCCACGAGCAGTACTTC. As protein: CASSLAAGTGAHEQYF.

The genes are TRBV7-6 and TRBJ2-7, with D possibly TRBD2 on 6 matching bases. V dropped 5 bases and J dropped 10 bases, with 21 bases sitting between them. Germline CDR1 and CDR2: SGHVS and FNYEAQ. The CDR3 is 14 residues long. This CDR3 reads CASSPFAGHRQQYF. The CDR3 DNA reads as TGTGCCAGCAGCCCTTTTGCGGGGCACCGGCAACAGTACTTC.

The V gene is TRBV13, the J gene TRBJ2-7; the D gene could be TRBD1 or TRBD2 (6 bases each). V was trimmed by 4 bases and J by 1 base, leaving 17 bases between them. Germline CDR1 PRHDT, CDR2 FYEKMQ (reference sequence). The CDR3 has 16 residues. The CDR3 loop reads CASSSRGAYRSYEQYF. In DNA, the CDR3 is TGTGCCAGCAGCTCAAGGGGGGCCTACCGTTCCTACGAGCAGTACTTC.

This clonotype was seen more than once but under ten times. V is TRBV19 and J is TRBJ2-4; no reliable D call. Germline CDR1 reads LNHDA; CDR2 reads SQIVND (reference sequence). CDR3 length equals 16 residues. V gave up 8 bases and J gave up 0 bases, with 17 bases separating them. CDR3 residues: CASHPTTPLAKNIQYF. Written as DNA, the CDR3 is TGTGCCAGTCACCCTACGACTCCCCTAGCCAAAAACATTCAGTACTTC.